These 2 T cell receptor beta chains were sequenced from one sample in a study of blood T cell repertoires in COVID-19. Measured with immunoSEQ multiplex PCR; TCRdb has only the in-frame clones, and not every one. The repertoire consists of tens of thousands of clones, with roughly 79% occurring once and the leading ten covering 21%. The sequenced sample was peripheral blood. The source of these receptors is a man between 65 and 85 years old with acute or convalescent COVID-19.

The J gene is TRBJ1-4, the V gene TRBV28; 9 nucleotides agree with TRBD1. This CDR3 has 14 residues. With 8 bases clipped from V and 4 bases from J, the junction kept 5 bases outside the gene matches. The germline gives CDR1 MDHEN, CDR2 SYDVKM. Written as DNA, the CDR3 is TGTGCCAGCGGTGGGGACAGGGATAATGAAAAACTGTTTTTT. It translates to CASGGDRDNEKLFF.

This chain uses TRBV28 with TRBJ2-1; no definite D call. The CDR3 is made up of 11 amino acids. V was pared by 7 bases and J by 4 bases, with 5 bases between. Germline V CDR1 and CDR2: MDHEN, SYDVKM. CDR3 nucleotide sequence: TGTGCCAGCACACAGTACAATGAGCAGTTCTTC. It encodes CASTQYNEQFF.